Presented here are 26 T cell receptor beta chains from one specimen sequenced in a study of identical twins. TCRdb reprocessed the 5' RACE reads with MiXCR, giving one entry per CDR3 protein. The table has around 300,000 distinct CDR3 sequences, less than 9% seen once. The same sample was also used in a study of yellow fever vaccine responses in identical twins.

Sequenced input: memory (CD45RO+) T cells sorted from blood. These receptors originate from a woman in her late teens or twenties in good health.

CDR3 nucleotide sequence: TGCAGCGTTGTTGGGGGCGTGGGCTATGGCTACACCTTC. Its translation is CSVVGGVGYGYTF. The chain joins TRBV29-1 to TRBJ1-2, with TRBD1 as a possible D gene (6 bases). Germline assignment: CDR1 SQVTM and CDR2 ANQGSEA. The CDR3 is made up of 13 amino acids. V dropped 4 bases and J dropped 4 bases, with 13 bases sitting between them.

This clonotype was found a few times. CDR3 protein: CATSLAGGDSETQYF. The CDR3 coding sequence is TGCGCCACCTCCTTGGCGGGGGGCGATTCGGAGACCCAGTACTTC. The rearrangement joins TRBV5-1 to TRBJ2-5, with TRBD2 matching 8 bases. Germline values: CDR1 SGHRS, CDR2 YFSETQ. V shed 9 bases, J shed 5 bases, and the junction held 15 bases outside the gene matches. The CDR3 sequence is 15 residues long.

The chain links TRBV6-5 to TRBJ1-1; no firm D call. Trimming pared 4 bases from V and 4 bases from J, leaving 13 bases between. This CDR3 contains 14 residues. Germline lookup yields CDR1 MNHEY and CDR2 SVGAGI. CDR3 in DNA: TGTGCCAGCAGTTCCAGAGCCCCGGGCACTGAAGCTTTCTTT. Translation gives CASSSRAPGTEAFF.

The CDR3 reads CASSPGPAYTDTQYF. The CDR3 DNA reads TGTGCCAGCAGTCCGGGGCCCGCTTACACAGATACGCAGTATTTT. This chain connects TRBV5-5 to TRBJ2-3; D may be TRBD1 or TRBD2 (5 bases each). V gave up 5 bases and J gave up 2 bases, with 15 bases separating them. The CDR3 consists of 15 residues. Germline CDR1 SGHKS, CDR2 YYEKEE (reference sequence).

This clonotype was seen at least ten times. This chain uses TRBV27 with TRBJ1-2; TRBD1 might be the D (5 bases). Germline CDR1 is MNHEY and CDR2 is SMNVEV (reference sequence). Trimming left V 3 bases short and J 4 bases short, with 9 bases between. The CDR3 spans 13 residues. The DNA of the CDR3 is TGTGCCAGCAGTTTTTTCGGGGGCTATGGCTACACCTTC. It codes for CASSFFGGYGYTF.

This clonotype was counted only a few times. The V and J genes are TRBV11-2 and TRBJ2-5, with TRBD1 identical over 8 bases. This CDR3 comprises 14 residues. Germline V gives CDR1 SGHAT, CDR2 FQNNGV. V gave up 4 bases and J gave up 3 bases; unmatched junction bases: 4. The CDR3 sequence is CASSSRTGKETQYF. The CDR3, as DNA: TGTGCCAGCAGCTCAAGGACAGGGAAAGAGACCCAGTACTTC. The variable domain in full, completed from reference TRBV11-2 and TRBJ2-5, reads EAGVAQSPRYKIIEKRQSVAFWCNPISGHATLYWYQQILGQGPKLLIQFQNNGVVDDSQLPKDRFSAERLKGVDSTLKIQPAKLEDSAVYLCASSSRTGKETQYFGPGTRLLVL.

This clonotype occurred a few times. The CDR3 loop is CATSDSGRSSYEQYF. For the CDR3, the DNA is TGTGCCACCAGTGATTCAGGGAGAAGCTCCTACGAGCAGTACTTC. The V and J genes are TRBV24-1 and TRBJ2-7; D tentatively fits TRBD1 or TRBD2 (5 bases each). CDR1 is KGHDR, CDR2 SFDVKD, per germline. The CDR3 sequence is 15 residues long. V shed 2 bases and J shed 0 bases, with 10 bases lying between them.

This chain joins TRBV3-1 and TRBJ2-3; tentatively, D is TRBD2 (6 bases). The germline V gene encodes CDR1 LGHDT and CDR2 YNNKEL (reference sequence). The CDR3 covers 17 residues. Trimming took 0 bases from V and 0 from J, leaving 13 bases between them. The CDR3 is CASSQEQGRTSTDTQYF. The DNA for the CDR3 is TGTGCCAGCAGCCAAGAACAAGGGAGGACTAGCACAGATACGCAGTATTTT.

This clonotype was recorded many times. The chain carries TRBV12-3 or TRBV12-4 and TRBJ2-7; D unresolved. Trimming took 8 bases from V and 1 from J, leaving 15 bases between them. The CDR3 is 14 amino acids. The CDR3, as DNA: TGTGCCAGCTCCTACGGGCCCCCTTCCTACGAGCAGTACTTC. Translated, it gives CASSYGPPSYEQYF.

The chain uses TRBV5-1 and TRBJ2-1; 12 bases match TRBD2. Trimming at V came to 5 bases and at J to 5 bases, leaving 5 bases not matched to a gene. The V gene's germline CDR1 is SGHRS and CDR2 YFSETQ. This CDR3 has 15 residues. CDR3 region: CASSTSGGLNNEQFF. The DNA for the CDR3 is TGCGCCAGCAGTACTAGCGGGGGGTTGAACAATGAGCAGTTCTTC.

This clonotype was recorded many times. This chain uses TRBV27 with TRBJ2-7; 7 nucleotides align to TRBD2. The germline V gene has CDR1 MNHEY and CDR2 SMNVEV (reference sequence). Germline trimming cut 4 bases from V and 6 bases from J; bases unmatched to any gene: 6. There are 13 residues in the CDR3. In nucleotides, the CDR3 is TGTGCCAGCAGTTATCGACTAGCTACCGAGCAGTACTTC. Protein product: CASSYRLATEQYF.

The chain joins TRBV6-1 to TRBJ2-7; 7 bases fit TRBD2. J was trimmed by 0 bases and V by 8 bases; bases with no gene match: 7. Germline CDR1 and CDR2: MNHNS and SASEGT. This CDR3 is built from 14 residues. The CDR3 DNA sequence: TGTGCCAGCCGCCAACTAGCGAGCTCCTACGAGCAGTACTTC. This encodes CASRQLASSYEQYF.

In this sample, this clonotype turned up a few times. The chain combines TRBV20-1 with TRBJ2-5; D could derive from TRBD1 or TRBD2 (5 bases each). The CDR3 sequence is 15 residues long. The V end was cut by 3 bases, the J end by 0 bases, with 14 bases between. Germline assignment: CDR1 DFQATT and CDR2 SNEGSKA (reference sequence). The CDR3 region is CSASKGWGYQETQYF. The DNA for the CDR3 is TGCAGTGCTAGTAAAGGCTGGGGGTACCAAGAGACCCAGTACTTC.

CDR3 coding DNA: TGTGCCAGCAGTGCGGACAGGGTTGGCTACACCTTC. Translated: CASSADRVGYTF. This chain uses TRBV7-9 with TRBJ1-2, with 8 bases fitting TRBD1. V shed 6 bases and J 7 bases; nucleotides not matched to a gene: 4. The CDR3 runs to 12 residues. Germline loops: CDR1 SEHNR, CDR2 FQNEAQ (reference sequence).

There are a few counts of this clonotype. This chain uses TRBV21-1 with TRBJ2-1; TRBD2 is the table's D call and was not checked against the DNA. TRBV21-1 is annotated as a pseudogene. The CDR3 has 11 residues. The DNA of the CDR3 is TGTGCCAGCAGCTATCGACTAGAACAGTTCTTC. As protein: CASSYRLEQFF.

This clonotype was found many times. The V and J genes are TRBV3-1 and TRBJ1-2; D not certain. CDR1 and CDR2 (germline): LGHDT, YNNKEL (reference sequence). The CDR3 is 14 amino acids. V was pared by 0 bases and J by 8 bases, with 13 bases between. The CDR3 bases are TGTGCCAGCAGCCAAGACAGGATTCTACGGGGCTACACCTTC. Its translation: CASSQDRILRGYTF.

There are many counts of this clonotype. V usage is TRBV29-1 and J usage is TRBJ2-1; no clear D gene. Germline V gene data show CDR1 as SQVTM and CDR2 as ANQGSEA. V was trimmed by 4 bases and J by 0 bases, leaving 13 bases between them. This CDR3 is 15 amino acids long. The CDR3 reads CSVAEVGSSYNEQFF. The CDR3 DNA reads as TGCAGCGTTGCTGAAGTGGGCAGCTCCTACAATGAGCAGTTCTTC.

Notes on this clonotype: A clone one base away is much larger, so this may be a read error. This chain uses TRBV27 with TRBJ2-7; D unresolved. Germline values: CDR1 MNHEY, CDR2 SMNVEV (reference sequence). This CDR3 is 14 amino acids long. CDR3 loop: CACSPGRNPYEQYV. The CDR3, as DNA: TGTGCCTGCAGTCCCGGCAGGAATCCCTACGAGCAGTACGTC.

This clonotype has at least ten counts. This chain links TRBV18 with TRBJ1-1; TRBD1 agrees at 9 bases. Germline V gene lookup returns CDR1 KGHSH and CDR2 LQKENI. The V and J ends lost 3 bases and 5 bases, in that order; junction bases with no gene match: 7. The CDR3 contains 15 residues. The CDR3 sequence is CASSPLQGAQTEAFF. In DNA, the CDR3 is TGTGCCAGCTCACCGCTACAGGGGGCTCAAACTGAAGCTTTCTTT.

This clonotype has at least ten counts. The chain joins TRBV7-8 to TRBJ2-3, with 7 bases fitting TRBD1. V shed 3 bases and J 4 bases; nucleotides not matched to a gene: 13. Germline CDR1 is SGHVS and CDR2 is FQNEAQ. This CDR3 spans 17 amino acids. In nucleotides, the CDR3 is TGTGCCAGCAGCTTTCGACCGGACAGGATATTTGCAGATACGCAGTATTTT. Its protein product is CASSFRPDRIFADTQYF.

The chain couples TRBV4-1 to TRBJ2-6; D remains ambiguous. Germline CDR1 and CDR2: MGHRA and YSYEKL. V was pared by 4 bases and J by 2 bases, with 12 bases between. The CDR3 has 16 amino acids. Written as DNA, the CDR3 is TGCGCCAGCAGCCCCGCGCCCGGTACTGGGGCCAACGTCCTGACTTTC. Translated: CASSPAPGTGANVLTF.

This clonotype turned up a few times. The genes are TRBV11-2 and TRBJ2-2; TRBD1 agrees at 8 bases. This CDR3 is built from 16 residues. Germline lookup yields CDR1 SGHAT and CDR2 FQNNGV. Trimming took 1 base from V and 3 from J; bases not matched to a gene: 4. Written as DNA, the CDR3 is TGTGCCAGCAGCTTAGGCGGGACAGGTCACACCGGGGAGCTGTTTTTT. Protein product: CASSLGGTGHTGELFF. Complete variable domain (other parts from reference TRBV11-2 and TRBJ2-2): EAGVAQSPRYKIIEKRQSVAFWCNPISGHATLYWYQQILGQGPKLLIQFQNNGVVDDSQLPKDRFSAERLKGVDSTLKIQPAKLEDSAVYLCASSLGGTGHTGELFFGEGSRLTVL.

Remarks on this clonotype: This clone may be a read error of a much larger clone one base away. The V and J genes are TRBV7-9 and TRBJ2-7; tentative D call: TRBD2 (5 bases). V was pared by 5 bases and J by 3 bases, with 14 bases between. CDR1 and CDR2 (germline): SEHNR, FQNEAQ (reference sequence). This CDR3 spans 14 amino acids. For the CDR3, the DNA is TGTGCCAGCAGCAGTGGACGGGATCTCTACGAGCAGTACTTC. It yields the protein CASSSGRDLYEQYF.

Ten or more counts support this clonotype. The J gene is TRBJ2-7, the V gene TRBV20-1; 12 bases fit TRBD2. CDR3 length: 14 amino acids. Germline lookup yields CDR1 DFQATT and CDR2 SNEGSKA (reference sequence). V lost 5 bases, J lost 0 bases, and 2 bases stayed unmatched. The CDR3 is CSAQTSGSSYEQYF. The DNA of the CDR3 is TGCAGTGCTCAGACTAGCGGGAGCTCCTACGAGCAGTACTTC.

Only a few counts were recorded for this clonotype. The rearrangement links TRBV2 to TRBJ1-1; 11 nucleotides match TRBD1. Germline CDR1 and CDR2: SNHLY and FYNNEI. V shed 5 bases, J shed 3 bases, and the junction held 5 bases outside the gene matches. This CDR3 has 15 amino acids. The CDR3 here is CASSPRTGGYTEAFF. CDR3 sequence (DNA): TGTGCCAGCAGTCCCCGGACAGGGGGCTACACTGAAGCTTTCTTT.

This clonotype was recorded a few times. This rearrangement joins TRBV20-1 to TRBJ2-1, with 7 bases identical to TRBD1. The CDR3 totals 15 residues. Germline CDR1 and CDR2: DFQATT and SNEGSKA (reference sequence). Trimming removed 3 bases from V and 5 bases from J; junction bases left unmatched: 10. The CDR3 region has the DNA TGCAGTGCTAGTCTGACAGGGCACGGGCACAATGAGCAGTTCTTC. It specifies CSASLTGHGHNEQFF.